This T cell receptor beta chain was recorded in a study of radiation and T cells in renal cell carcinoma. Time point indicated: baseline pretreatment blood. The treatment was: 15 Gy SBRT to primary tumor, nephrectomy 4 weeks later. The CDR3 is 13 residues long. The V gene's germline CDR1 is LGHNA and CDR2 YSLEER. For this clone: A read error may account for a junction end that differs from germline.

Sequencing used immunoSEQ multiplex PCR; TCRdb keeps in-frame clones, though not all of them. This sample has under 65,000 clones, with approximately 84% found just once. This chain connects TRBV4-3 to TRBJ2-1; no clear D. The sample here was blood, taken from a patient whose treatment included radiotherapy and nephrectomy. The sequence derives from a man in his fifties or sixties with renal cell carcinoma. CDR3 region: CASSQVPLYGLVF. CDR3 DNA sequence: TGCGCCAGCAGCCAAGTCCCTTTGTATGGTCTAGTCTTC.